Following are 16 T cell receptor beta chains from one sample sequenced in a study of T cell responses to AZD1222 COVID-19 vaccine. TCRdb's table, derived via immunoSEQ multiplex PCR, lists solely in-frame clones and lacks some. Of 80,000 to 95,000 clones listed, approximately 90% are singletons. The sequencing used peripheral blood, collected on day 0 of AZD1222 vaccination. Receptors were obtained from an adult in good health.

V is TRBV6-5 and J is TRBJ2-3, with 8 nucleotides matching TRBD1. The trim removed 9 bases at V and 9 bases at J, leaving 8 bases unmatched. The CDR3 length is 12 residues. Germline CDR1 and CDR2: MNHEY and SVGAGI. The CDR3 sequence: CASSPGTGTQYF. CDR3 bases: TGTGCCAGTTCCCCGGGGACAGGAACGCAGTATTTT.

The CDR3, as DNA: TGTGCCAGTAGTCCCCGACTAGCGGGAGTAGTCACAGATACGCAGTATTTT. It codes for CASSPRLAGVVTDTQYF. V usage is TRBV19 and J usage is TRBJ2-3; 12 bases match TRBD2. V trimming: 5 bases; J trimming: 2 bases; junction bases outside the gene matches: 8. Germline lookup yields CDR1 LNHDA and CDR2 SQIVND (reference sequence). This CDR3 comprises 17 residues.

The rearrangement uses TRBV28 and TRBJ1-4; 8 bases fit TRBD1. V trimming: 5 bases; J trimming: 4 bases; junction bases outside the gene matches: 6. Germline values: CDR1 MDHEN, CDR2 SYDVKM. This CDR3 is built from 15 residues. Here the CDR3 DNA reads TGTGCCAGCAGTCCTCCGGGACAGGTTAATGAAAAACTGTTTTTT. Its translation: CASSPPGQVNEKLFF.

The chain carries TRBV9 and TRBJ1-2; D is undetermined. This CDR3 is built from 11 residues. Germline CDR1 reads SGDLS; CDR2 reads YYNGEE. Trimming took 3 bases from V and 7 from J, leaving 7 bases between them. This CDR3 reads CASSALGGYTF. Written as DNA, the CDR3 is TGTGCCAGCAGCGCCTTGGGTGGCTACACCTTC.

J is TRBJ2-3 and V is TRBV4-1, with 11 bases matching TRBD2. This CDR3 is 16 amino acids long. Germline CDR1 is MGHRA and CDR2 is YSYEKL. Unmatched junction bases numbered 2, after V lost 3 bases and J lost 0 bases. The CDR3 DNA is TGCGCCAGCAGCCAGTGGACTAGCGGGAGCACAGATACGCAGTATTTT. It specifies CASSQWTSGSTDTQYF.

The rearrangement joins TRBV6-2 or TRBV6-3 to TRBJ2-7; D is ambiguous. The CDR3 is 16 residues long. Germline CDR1 MNHEY, CDR2 SVGEGT. V lost 2 bases and J 5 bases, leaving 19 bases between the germline ends. The CDR3: CASSYLEYHRRHEQYF. In DNA, the CDR3 is TGTGCCAGCAGTTACCTCGAGTACCACCGGCGCCACGAGCAGTACTTC.

The rearrangement uses TRBV28 and TRBJ1-4, with 7 bases identical to TRBD1. Germline values: CDR1 MDHEN, CDR2 SYDVKM. V gave up 6 bases and J gave up 4 bases; unmatched junction bases: 8. This CDR3 contains 15 residues. The CDR3 nucleotides are TGTGCCAGCAGCACCAGACAGGGCCGTAATGAAAAACTGTTTTTT. Amino acids: CASSTRQGRNEKLFF.

The chain carries TRBV6-4 and TRBJ2-3, with 9 bases identical to TRBD2. The CDR3 runs to 15 residues. After removal of 0 bases from V and 4 bases from J, the junction contained 2 bases not matched to a gene. The germline gives CDR1 MRHNA, CDR2 SNTAGT. CDR3 amino acids: CASSDSAGGADTQYF. The CDR3 bases are TGTGCCAGCAGTGACTCGGCGGGAGGGGCAGATACGCAGTATTTT.

This clone has just one count. The chain is built from TRBV27 and TRBJ1-2, with 8 bases that match TRBD1. The CDR3 is made up of 15 amino acids. In germline, CDR1 is MNHEY, CDR2 SMNVEV (reference sequence). Trimming took 6 bases from V and 3 from J; bases not matched to a gene: 9. The CDR3 DNA reads TGTGCCAGCAGCAACCCCGGACAGGGCGACTATGGCTACACCTTC. It yields the protein CASSNPGQGDYGYTF.

The chain uses TRBV29-1 and TRBJ1-1, with no clear D. V lost 5 bases, J lost 1 base, and 11 bases lay in between. In germline, CDR1 is SQVTM, CDR2 ANQGSEA. The CDR3 covers 13 residues. The CDR3 region has the DNA TGCAGCGTTCCTGCACCGGGGAACACTGAAGCTTTCTTT. Its translation: CSVPAPGNTEAFF.

V usage is TRBV19 and J usage is TRBJ2-5, with TRBD1 matching over 9 bases. This CDR3 region has 14 residues. V was clipped by 4 bases and J by 5 bases; unmatched bases: 5. Germline CDR1 and CDR2: LNHDA and SQIVND (reference sequence). This CDR3 is CASSNRGREETQYF. The CDR3 bases are TGTGCCAGTAGTAACAGGGGGCGCGAGGAGACCCAGTACTTC.

The chain is built from TRBV4-1 and TRBJ2-1; D possibly corresponds to TRBD2 (5 bases). CDR1 is MGHRA and CDR2 is YSYEKL in the germline V gene. V dropped 4 bases and J dropped 6 bases, with 19 bases sitting between them. This CDR3 has 16 residues. In nucleotides, the CDR3 is TGCGCCAGCAGCCCGGAGAAGAGCGGACCACTCAATGAGCAGTTCTTC. This encodes CASSPEKSGPLNEQFF.

CDR3 DNA: TGTGCTAGTGGTTTGGTCGGAGGAGGGTCCTATGGCTACACCTTC. Residues: CASGLVGGGSYGYTF. V usage is TRBV12-5 and J usage is TRBJ1-2; D uncertain. Per the germline V gene, CDR1 is LGHNT and CDR2 is FRNRAP. The CDR3 is 15 residues long. The ends were cut back, 0 bases at V and 4 bases at J, with 12 bases in the middle. The complete variable domain, with remaining parts taken from reference TRBV12-5 and TRBJ1-2, reads DARVTQTPRHKVTEMGQEVTMRCQPILGHNTVFWYRQTMMQGLELLAYFRNRAPLDDSGMPKDRFSAEMPDATLATLKIQPSEPRDSAVYFCASGLVGGGSYGYTFGSGTRLTVV.

This chain connects TRBV28 to TRBJ1-2; D is uncertain. CDR1 MDHEN and CDR2 SYDVKM come from the germline V gene. V lost 5 bases, J lost 10 bases, and 14 bases lay in between. The length of the CDR3 is 12 residues. The CDR3 bases are TGTGCCAGCAGTCTCCTAAGACAAGACTACACCTTC. Its protein product is CASSLLRQDYTF.

The chain couples TRBV28 to TRBJ2-7; D uncertain. Germline V CDR1 and CDR2: MDHEN, SYDVKM. This CDR3 contains 11 residues. Deletions cut 6 bases from V and 2 bases from J, with 5 bases between. The CDR3 DNA follows: TGTGCCAGCAGAGATGCCTACGAGCAGTACTTC. It codes for CASRDAYEQYF.

In nucleotides, the CDR3 is TGTGCCAGCAGTAACAGGGGGAACTATGGCTACACCTTC. Its translation is CASSNRGNYGYTF. This rearrangement joins TRBV12-3 or TRBV12-4 to TRBJ1-2; 8 nucleotides match TRBD1. The CDR3 loop spans 13 amino acids. V shed 5 bases and J 2 bases; nucleotides not matched to a gene: 1.